This section outlines one T cell receptor (beta chain) sequence together with its context. Its antigen remains unknown. This entry is derived from a study of cytomegalovirus exposure and HLA in healthy donors. 60 Vbeta and 13 Jbeta primers were used in PCR. Assay used: immunoSEQ multiplex PCR; TCRdb lists only in-frame clones, some missing. Found here are roughly 120,000 clones; the top ten clones hold 2.2%. Findings of the study overall: Previously analyzed data showed that most TCR beta V segments were productive at a frequency of about 90% or about 30%. Certain sequence variants were highly shared and formed a cluster, and this cluster was likely a sequencing artifact.

This TCR came from a man between 40 and 49 years old in good health and CMV-seronegative. The sequenced sample consisted of PBMCs.

Here the CDR3 DNA reads TGCAGCGTTGAAGATTATGGCGGGAGTATCTCCTACAATGAGCAGTTCTTC. This sequence encodes CSVEDYGGSISYNEQFF. This chain connects TRBV29-1 to TRBJ2-1, with TRBD2 matching over 7 bases. Trimming removed 0 bases from V and 0 bases from J; junction bases left unmatched: 8. This CDR3 contains 17 residues. CDR1 SQVTM and CDR2 ANQGSEA come from the germline V gene.